This T cell receptor beta chain was sequenced for a study of T cell repertoires in cytomegalovirus infection. Background on the study: Through public TCR beta signatures, both CMV infection and matching HLA type were indicated.

Remarks on this clonotype: Its antigen is undetermined.

TCRdb reanalysed the reads using MiXCR and keeps one entry per CDR3 protein. The table lists 650,000 to 850,000 distinct CDR3 sequences, about 28% of them singletons. V was cut by 0 bases and J by 3 bases, with 14 bases left in between. The CDR3 runs 16 residues. From germline, CDR1 is MGHRA and CDR2 YSYEKL. V is TRBV4-1 and J is TRBJ1-2; D not resolved. The sequence was collected from a human donor in good health (CMV status not recorded). Some clones in this sample may be carry-over from other donors' samples. The specimen was cultured CD8+ T cells from PBMCs, collected from culture after CMV antigen stimulation. CDR3 protein: CASSQDSKEGYYGYTF. As DNA, the CDR3 is TGCGCCAGCAGCCAAGATTCTAAGGAGGGCTACTATGGCTACACCTTC.